This T cell receptor beta chain was identified in a study of blood T cell repertoires in COVID-19 (dated by TCRdb to the early 2020s). Notes on the research overall: Samples from collaborators originated in the United States, Italy and Spain and spanned both the acute and convalescent phases of COVID-19. The material from the prospective study consisted of cDNA or gDNA derived from T cells, B-cell-depleted T cells, or PBMCs. Subjects who had been exposed to COVID-19, were actively infected with it, or had recovered from it provided the deeply sampled blood TCRbeta repertoires that made up the dataset. The repertoires were released in a freely available public database intended as a resource for research on the immune response to SARS-CoV-2. The samples were drawn from the first 160 participants of the ongoing ImmuneRACE study and from under 1,500 subjects provided by 6 global collaborators. A de-identified subject ID, COVID-19 status, age in years and sex were almost always included in the sample metadata. Where available, HLA class I and class II types were obtained from metadata supplied by the sample provider rather than from assay-based typing. The investigation overall reported the following: The quantity of clinical and demographic metadata differed by source and by participant and was supplied without curation.

Relative to germline, V is 4 bases shorter and J is 4 bases shorter, with 8 bases between their ends. From the cysteine up to the phenylalanine, the CDR3 has a length of 13 residues. CDR3 DNA only is kept here, 39 bases in frame from base 1. The germline V gene (reference sequence) sets CDR1 to LGHDT and CDR2 to YNNKEL. Participants in the prospective study were enrolled through a virtual design, were aged roughly 18 to 100 years, and lived in 24 United States geographic areas. In the prospective study, cohorts were assigned on the basis of participant-reported clinical history obtained from a screening survey and a study questionnaire. Recovered participants in ImmuneRACE Cohort 3 were defined by two consecutive negative NP/OP PCR tests, clearance by a healthcare professional, or resolution of symptoms. Each participant in the prospective study had whole blood, serum and a nasopharyngeal or oropharyngeal swab collected by mobile phlebotomists. Prospective study participants could optionally give additional blood draws and questionnaires over an approximately two-month period. Before DNA extraction, blood samples from the prospective study were shipped at room temperature or frozen.

TCRbeta CDR3 regions were amplified from genomic DNA using the immunoSEQ Assay, a bias-controlled multiplex PCR. As for the authors' bioinformatics: The number of nucleated cells in each sample was estimated by amplification of reference gene primers within the assay. Sequence reads were collapsed and filtered to measure the absolute abundance of every unique TCRbeta CDR3 rearrangement. For each sample, productive Simpson clonality was calculated as the square root of Simpson's diversity index across productive rearrangements. Held by TCRdb, this immuneACCESS table contains in-frame sequences only and omits some clones. Under half of the omission traces to an unresolved V gene where checked; the cause of the rest is unknown. V, J and clone size are those of that table, while D and trimming were read from the DNA. In this sample the table shows some 330,000 clones, over 75% of which occur a single time. In total, the top ten clones hold more than 5% of the sample.

A note on this clone: The specificity of this receptor is unknown. No per-base quality is available; no much larger clone lies one base away.

Sequencing was done on a sample of PBMCs or T cells enriched from blood (not recorded which). This chain joins TRBV3-1 (or the pseudogene TRBV3-2) to TRBJ2-1, with the D gene too uncertain to name. This clonotype was obtained from a man aged 25-40 years who had recovered from COVID-19. The nucleotides read TGTGCCAGCAGCCGCGCCTTTTACAATGAGCAGTTCTTC. It encodes CASSRAFYNEQFF.